This passage covers 2 T cell receptor beta chains from one sample sequenced in a study of cytomegalovirus exposure and HLA in healthy donors (dated by TCRdb to 2016 to 2017). Receptor amplification or capture employed the immunoSEQ multiplex PCR assay. For the multiplex PCR, a mixture combining 60 forward primers for TCR Vbeta segments and 13 reverse primers for TCR Jbeta segments was used. The table was pulled from immuneACCESS by TCRdb, which kept in-frame rearrangements only. Such tables lose some clones; where checked, under half of the loss comes from unresolved V genes, and the rest has no known cause. Present in this sample are 160,000 or so clones, around 88% of which were seen just once. Clones ranked in the top ten supply roughly 1.9% of the sample. Sequencing was carried out using PBMCs. Receptors originate from a woman aged 18-35 years in good health and CMV-seronegative.

This chain connects TRBV6-5 to TRBJ1-2; D uncertain. V was shortened by 6 bases and J by 6 bases, with 17 bases between the two germline ends. Per germline, CDR1 MNHEY and CDR2 SVGAGI. The CDR3 is made up of 14 amino acids. DNA of the CDR3: TGTGCCAGCAGGTACGGAGGGAGCGACCATGGCTACACCTTC. This translates into CASRYGGSDHGYTF.

A word on this clone: The junction and the germline gene differ at one end; a read error may be behind it. The chain has TRBV7-9 and TRBJ1-5, with D perhaps matching TRBD1 (5 bases). CDR3 size: 14 residues. Germline lookup yields CDR1 SEHNR and CDR2 FQNEAQ (reference sequence). The CDR3 loop reads CSSSPDRFNQPQHF. The CDR3 nucleotides are TGTTCCAGCAGCCCTGACAGATTCAATCAGCCCCAGCATTTT.